The 32 T cell receptor beta chains reported below all come from one sample, sequenced in a study of CD8 T cells in ankylosing spondylitis. TCRdb re-called the 5' RACE reads through MiXCR, storing one row per CDR3 protein. The table shows about 250,000 distinct CDR3 sequences, with 15% to 20% occurring only once. Sequenced input: blood, either unsorted or a sorted T cell fraction (not recorded which). The receptors here all came from a male donor with ankylosing spondylitis or in good health (not recorded which).

The table lists this clonotype with many counts. The J gene is TRBJ2-7, the V gene TRBV29-1, with 13 bases aligning to TRBD2. The CDR3 covers 14 residues. Looked up from germline, CDR1 is SQVTM and CDR2 is ANQGSEA. J lost 1 base, V lost 3 bases, and 0 bases had no gene match. CDR3 residues: CSVEGLAGSYEQYF. CDR3 DNA sequence: TGCAGCGTTGAGGGACTAGCGGGATCCTACGAGCAGTACTTC.

The chain recombines TRBV5-5 with TRBJ2-7, with 8 bases identical to TRBD1. Trimming took 1 base from V and 4 from J; bases not matched to a gene: 4. CDR1 and CDR2 (germline): SGHKS, YYEKEE (reference sequence). The CDR3 has 14 residues. This chain's CDR3 is CASSLSTGEYEQYF. DNA of the CDR3: TGTGCCAGCAGCTTGTCGACAGGGGAGTACGAGCAGTACTTC.

The gene calls are TRBV13 and TRBJ2-3; possible D gene TRBD1, 6 bases. CDR3 length equals 18 residues. V lost 6 bases and J lost 0, with 22 bases in between. The germline V gene has CDR1 PRHDT and CDR2 FYEKMQ (reference sequence). CDR3 coding DNA: TGTGCCAGCAGTCCCAGCCCGGAGGCAGGGGATAGCACAGATACGCAGTATTTT. Protein product: CASSPSPEAGDSTDTQYF.

This clonotype has more than one count but fewer than ten. This chain links TRBV2 with TRBJ2-4; no clear D. The ends were cut back, 7 bases at V and 0 bases at J, with 7 bases in the middle. Germline V gene lookup returns CDR1 SNHLY and CDR2 FYNNEI. There are 13 residues in the CDR3. CDR3 nucleotides: TGTGCCAGCATTTCATTAGCCAAAAACATTCAGTACTTC. Translated, it gives CASISLAKNIQYF.

The chain couples TRBV12-3 or TRBV12-4 to TRBJ2-1; D possibly matches TRBD1 or TRBD2 (5 bases each). V was shortened by 7 bases and J by 4 bases, with 17 bases between the two germline ends. This CDR3 is built from 15 residues. The CDR3 here is CASNPAGTGYNEQFF. In nucleotides, the CDR3 is TGTGCCAGCAATCCTGCCGGGACGGGTTACAATGAGCAGTTCTTC.

This clonotype has at least ten counts. The chain links TRBV4-1 to TRBJ2-7; D is ambiguous. The V gene's germline CDR1 is MGHRA and CDR2 YSYEKL. This CDR3 is built from 13 residues. The germline V and J ends were trimmed by 1 base and 0 bases, with 4 bases remaining between them. CDR3: CASSQAHSYEQYF. The DNA for the CDR3 is TGCGCCAGCAGCCAAGCACACTCCTACGAGCAGTACTTC.

The gene calls are TRBV6-1 and TRBJ1-1, with unresolved D. The germline V and J ends were trimmed by 7 bases and 0 bases, with 9 bases remaining between them. Germline-derived CDR1 and CDR2 are MNHNS and SASEGT. The CDR3 extends over 13 amino acids. In nucleotides, the CDR3 is TGTGCCAGCACCGAAGCGATGAACACTGAAGCTTTCTTT. This gives the protein CASTEAMNTEAFF.

The chain is built from TRBV2 and TRBJ2-7; 9 bases map to TRBD2. The V segment lost 6 bases and the J segment 4 bases; nucleotides outside the gene matches: 10. The CDR3 is made up of 15 amino acids. Germline V lookup: CDR1 SNHLY, CDR2 FYNNEI. In DNA, the CDR3 is TGTGCCAGCAGCCACGTGGTGGGACTAGCATACGAGCAGTACTTC. This sequence encodes CASSHVVGLAYEQYF.

This chain connects TRBV12-3 or TRBV12-4 to TRBJ2-5; D gene uncertain. This CDR3 has 12 amino acids. V lost 2 bases and J 5 bases, leaving 6 bases between the germline ends. This CDR3 reads CASSLWWETQYF. CDR3 DNA: TGTGCCAGCAGTTTATGGTGGGAGACCCAGTACTTC.

This clonotype was detected ten times or more. The chain has TRBV4-3 and TRBJ2-7; D is uncertain. V dropped 0 bases and J dropped 0 bases, with 6 bases sitting between them. Germline CDR1 is LGHNA and CDR2 is YSLEER. CDR3 size: 14 residues. The CDR3 coding sequence is TGCGCCAGCAGCCAAGACCGCAGCTCCTACGAGCAGTACTTC. Its protein is CASSQDRSSYEQYF.

The chain links TRBV28 to TRBJ2-5, with D possibly TRBD2 on 5 matching bases. Germline V CDR1 and CDR2: MDHEN, SYDVKM. Trimming removed 7 bases from V and 5 bases from J, with 14 bases in between. The CDR3 is 13 residues long. This chain's CDR3 is CASTLIRGETQYF. The CDR3 nucleotides read TGTGCCAGCACCCTAATTCGAGGGGAGACCCAGTACTTC.

V gene TRBV5-6 combines with J gene TRBJ2-7, with 10 bases that match TRBD1. CDR1 SGHDT and CDR2 YYEEEE come from the germline V gene. The ends lost 2 bases at V and 4 bases at J; junction bases unmatched: 18. The CDR3 extends over 19 amino acids. The CDR3 loop is CASSFRTPDRGWPSYEQYF. The CDR3 DNA follows: TGTGCCAGCAGCTTTCGCACGCCGGACAGGGGGTGGCCTTCGTACGAGCAGTACTTC.

This clonotype occurred a few times. The CDR3 region has the DNA TGCGCCAGCAGCCAAGATTGGGACATGAACACTGAAGCTTTCTTT. Residues: CASSQDWDMNTEAFF. V is TRBV4-1 and J is TRBJ1-1, with D possibly matching TRBD1 (6 bases). The length of the CDR3 is 15 residues. Trimming took 0 bases from V and 0 from J, leaving 8 bases between them. Looked up from germline, CDR1 is MGHRA and CDR2 is YSYEKL.

In its sample, this clonotype was seen a few times. The rearrangement links TRBV27 to TRBJ1-5, with 8 bases matching TRBD1. From germline, CDR1 is MNHEY and CDR2 SMNVEV (reference sequence). The length of the CDR3 is 14 residues. Trimming took 4 bases from V and 5 from J; bases not matched to a gene: 4. The CDR3 protein is CASSYQGADQPQHF. CDR3 in DNA: TGTGCCAGCAGTTATCAGGGGGCCGATCAGCCCCAGCATTTT.

Ten or more counts support this clonotype. V gene TRBV7-6 combines with J gene TRBJ2-1; TRBD2 might be the D (6 bases). The CDR3 has 15 residues. CDR1 is SGHVS and CDR2 is FNYEAQ in the germline V gene. V gave up 5 bases and J gave up 14 bases, with 25 bases separating them. The CDR3 here is CASSQEAGTSLLEFF. The CDR3 bases are TGTGCCAGCAGCCAGGAGGCCGGGACTTCCCTCTTGGAGTTCTTC. Using reference TRBV7-6 and TRBJ2-1 for the parts outside the CDR3, the full variable domain is GAGVSQSPRYKVTKRGQDVALRCDPISGHVSLYWYRQALGQGPEFLTYFNYEAQQDKSGLPNDRFSAERPEGSISTLTIQRTEQRDSAMYRCASSQEAGTSLLEFFGPGTRLTVL.

The V gene is TRBV12-3 or TRBV12-4, the J gene TRBJ1-1, with a tentative D call TRBD1 (6 bases). V shed 0 bases and J shed 3 bases, with 8 bases lying between them. This CDR3 is built from 14 residues. CDR3 sequence reads: CASSLAPGDTEAFF. The DNA of the CDR3 is TGTGCCAGCAGTTTAGCGCCAGGGGACACTGAAGCTTTCTTT.

In this sample, this clonotype turned up a few times. J is TRBJ2-1 and V is TRBV4-1; 7 bases are shared with TRBD1. Germline V CDR1 and CDR2: MGHRA, YSYEKL. J was trimmed by 12 bases and V by 1 base; bases with no gene match: 12. This CDR3 is built from 15 residues. The CDR3 protein is CASSQGQGVIYWQFF. Written as DNA, the CDR3 is TGCGCCAGCAGCCAAGGACAGGGAGTTATTTATTGGCAGTTCTTC.

This clonotype was counted ten times or more. The rearrangement joins TRBV4-1 to TRBJ1-5; D remains ambiguous. This CDR3 is built from 15 residues. Germline V gives CDR1 MGHRA, CDR2 YSYEKL. Trimming took 4 bases from V and 0 from J, leaving 10 bases between them. The CDR3 here is CASSLREGSNQPQHF. CDR3 DNA sequence: TGCGCCAGCAGCCTCCGAGAGGGTAGCAATCAGCCCCAGCATTTT.

CDR3 region: CASSLEGTSGRGNEQFF. CDR3 coding DNA: TGTGCCAGCAGCTTAGAAGGCACTAGCGGGAGGGGTAATGAGCAGTTCTTC. The rearrangement joins TRBV7-9 to TRBJ2-1, with 13 nucleotides matching TRBD2. Trimming removed 1 base from V and 7 bases from J; junction bases left unmatched: 7. CDR1 SEHNR and CDR2 FQNEAQ come from the germline V gene (reference sequence). The CDR3 runs to 17 residues.

This sequence joins TRBV12-3 or TRBV12-4 and TRBJ2-3; D possibly corresponds to TRBD1 (6 bases). Trimming left V 3 bases short and J 2 bases short, with 9 bases between. The CDR3 contains 14 residues. The CDR3 here is CASSFGTPTDTQYF. DNA for the CDR3: TGTGCCAGCAGTTTCGGGACACCCACAGATACGCAGTATTTT.

The sample holds a few counts of this clonotype. The CDR3 sequence: CASSRNPSGANVLTF. The CDR3 DNA sequence: TGCGCCAGCAGCCGCAATCCTTCTGGGGCCAACGTCCTGACTTTC. This chain joins TRBV4-3 and TRBJ2-6; D is uncertain. Germline lookup yields CDR1 LGHNA and CDR2 YSLEER. This CDR3 contains 15 residues. V gave up 4 bases and J gave up 1 base, with 8 bases separating them.

The rearrangement links TRBV12-3 or TRBV12-4 to TRBJ2-3; D possibly uses TRBD1 or TRBD2 (5 bases each). This CDR3 region has 15 residues. Trimming took off 5 bases at V and 1 base at J, with 13 bases between the two ends. The CDR3 is CASSPGPQGTDTQYF. As DNA, the CDR3 is TGTGCCAGCAGTCCGGGACCACAAGGCACAGATACGCAGTATTTT.

This clonotype came up a few times. The chain carries TRBV24-1 and TRBJ2-2; D perhaps matches TRBD1 (6 bases). CDR1 and CDR2 (germline): KGHDR, SFDVKD. The V end was cut by 9 bases, the J end by 4 bases, with 20 bases between. This CDR3 has 16 residues. CDR3 region: CATVRLEGHLTGELFF. The CDR3 bases are TGTGCCACCGTCAGGCTCGAGGGACACCTCACCGGGGAGCTGTTTTTT.

With regard to this clonotype: A much larger clone is a single base away; this may be a read error. The chain links TRBV7-7 to TRBJ2-1, with D perhaps matching TRBD2 (6 bases). The CDR3 loop spans 14 amino acids. Germline assignment: CDR1 SSHAT and CDR2 FNYEAQ (reference sequence). CDR3 amino acids: CASSLTGSNDEQFF. CDR3 DNA sequence: TGTGCTAGCAGCTTAACCGGGAGCAACGATGAGCAGTTCTTC.

The sample holds a few counts of this clonotype. This chain links TRBV5-1 with TRBJ2-1; the match to TRBD2 covers 10 bases. V shed 0 bases, J shed 4 bases, and the junction held 7 bases outside the gene matches. The germline CDR1 and CDR2 sequences are SGHRS and YFSETQ. This CDR3 contains 17 residues. CDR3 DNA: TGCGCCAGCAGCTTGGAGTCTAGCGGGAGTGGTTACAATGAGCAGTTCTTC. Residues: CASSLESSGSGYNEQFF.

This clonotype was seen a few times. The V gene is TRBV20-1, the J gene TRBJ2-1; 7 nucleotides agree with TRBD2. V dropped 6 bases and J dropped 8; count of bases not matched to a gene: 13. This CDR3 spans 14 amino acids. Per the germline V gene, CDR1 is DFQATT and CDR2 is SNEGSKA (reference sequence). The CDR3 bases are TGCAGTGCCAGACCGGGACTAACTAACGATGAGCAGTTCTTC. Translated, it gives CSARPGLTNDEQFF.

The chain combines TRBV27 with TRBJ2-2; D might be TRBD2 (5 bases). V lost 4 bases, J lost 4 bases, and 10 bases lay in between. The CDR3 extends over 14 amino acids. From germline, CDR1 is MNHEY and CDR2 SMNVEV (reference sequence). The CDR3, as DNA: TGTGCCAGCAGTTCTCTAGGAGGCACCGGGGAGCTGTTTTTT. As protein: CASSSLGGTGELFF.

The V call is TRBV12-3 or TRBV12-4, the J call TRBJ2-5; unclear D gene. Trimming took off 5 bases at V and 1 base at J, with 8 bases between the two ends. This CDR3 is 13 amino acids long. The CDR3 coding sequence is TGTGCCAGCAGTCCCAGCCCCCAAGAGACCCAGTACTTC. As protein: CASSPSPQETQYF.

CDR3 protein: CASSFRQVFLYGYTF. CDR3 coding DNA: TGTGCCAGCAGTTTTCGTCAGGTCTTCCTCTATGGCTACACCTTC. The rearrangement joins TRBV28 to TRBJ1-2, with D unclear. Trimming shortened V by 3 bases and J by 4 bases, and 15 bases separated the two germline ends. The CDR3 extends over 15 amino acids. Germline CDR1 MDHEN, CDR2 SYDVKM.

The V and J genes are TRBV13 and TRBJ2-3; 14 nucleotides line up with TRBD2. The CDR3 consists of 16 residues. V shed 5 bases, J shed 4 bases, and the junction held 5 bases outside the gene matches. Germline V gene data show CDR1 as PRHDT and CDR2 as FYEKMQ (reference sequence). The CDR3: CASSTGTSGSPDTQYF. The CDR3 region has the DNA TGTGCCAGCAGCACCGGGACTAGCGGGAGCCCAGATACGCAGTATTTT. Combining the CDR3 with reference TRBV13 and TRBJ2-3 gives the whole variable domain AAGVIQSPRHLIKEKRETATLKCYPIPRHDTVYWYQQGPGQDPQFLISFYEKMQSDKGSIPDRFSAQQFSDYHSELNMSSLELGDSALYFCASSTGTSGSPDTQYFGPGTRLTVL.

The gene calls are TRBV5-1 and TRBJ2-7; D remains unclear. CDR3 size: 12 residues. Germline-derived CDR1 and CDR2 are SGHRS and YFSETQ. V was pared by 5 bases and J by 0 bases, with 6 bases between. The CDR3 sequence: CASRSSSYEQYF. CDR3 nucleotide sequence: TGCGCCAGCAGATCTAGCTCCTACGAGCAGTACTTC.

This clonotype was recorded a few times. As DNA, the CDR3 is TGCAGCGTTCTAGCGGGAGGAGCCTACGAGCAGTACTTC. Its translation: CSVLAGGAYEQYF. The chain is built from TRBV29-1 and TRBJ2-7; 11 bases line up with TRBD2. CDR1 is SQVTM and CDR2 is ANQGSEA in the germline V gene. The ends lost 5 bases at V and 2 bases at J; junction bases unmatched: 2. This CDR3 region has 13 residues.